This TCR beta chain was found in a study of T cell responses to AZD1222 COVID-19 vaccine. Worth noting for this clone: The antigen remains unidentified.

Data came from immunoSEQ multiplex PCR; TCRdb stores just in-frame clones and leaves some out. The sample yields approximately 180,000 clones, roughly 92% seen once. The V end was cut by 4 bases, the J end by 10 bases, with 13 bases between. The CDR3 is made up of 13 amino acids. Study-wide results and limits: The donor cohort was predominantly white British with a female majority, and clonal diversity may have been underestimated. Repertoire sampling happened only post peak T cell response. The breadth and depth of Spike-specific TCRs increased once two AZD1222 doses had been given.

J is TRBJ1-4 and V is TRBV12-3 or TRBV12-4; no clear D gene. The source is an adult who received the MenACWY meningococcal vaccine as a control. The sample in question was peripheral blood, obtained 28 days after the second dose of the MenACWY control vaccine. CDR3 region: CASSSRGKGKLFF. Written as DNA, the CDR3 is TGTGCCAGCAGTTCGCGGGGAAAAGGAAAACTGTTTTTT.